Presented here are 21 T cell receptor beta chains from one specimen sequenced in a study of CD8 T cells in Susac syndrome (dated 2019 in TCRdb). The protocol used for the library was the immunoSEQ multiplex PCR assay. RNA was extracted using the RNeasy kit, and roughly 0.45 to 1 microgram was reverse transcribed with random hexamers. The raw public reads went through TCRdb reprocessing: fastp at Q25, MiXCR clone calling, in-frame beta chains kept. Merged by CDR3 protein, the rows form single entries marked with the most common genes and DNA. Present in this sample are 95,000 to 150,000 distinct CDR3 sequences, just over 95% of which were seen just once. Of the sample, more than 0.12% falls within the top ten clones. Sequencing used CD4+ T cells from PBMCs. The receptors originated from a human donor with Susac syndrome.

The chain has TRBV7-2 and TRBJ2-2; D could derive from TRBD1 or TRBD2 (7 bases each). The V gene's germline CDR1 is SGHTA and CDR2 FQGNSA. V shed 3 bases and J shed 7 bases, with 15 bases lying between them. The CDR3 is made up of 15 amino acids. This CDR3 reads CASSLWQGGNGELFF. The CDR3 nucleotides are TGTGCCAGCAGCTTGTGGCAGGGGGGGAACGGGGAGCTGTTTTTT. The entire variable domain, with the rest obtained from reference TRBV7-2 and TRBJ2-2, is as follows: GAGVSQSPSNKVTEKGKDVELRCDPISGHTALYWYRQSLGQGLEFLIYFQGNSAPDKSGLPSDRFSAERTGGSVSTLTIQRTQQEDSAVYLCASSLWQGGNGELFFGEGSRLTVL.

The CDR3 reads CATSRVGQGSYGYTF. The DNA for the CDR3 is TGTGCCACCAGCAGAGTTGGACAGGGGTCCTATGGCTACACCTTC. This chain connects TRBV15 to TRBJ1-2, with 9 nucleotides matching TRBD1. Unmatched junction bases numbered 4, after V lost 1 base and J lost 4 bases. Germline CDR1 reads LNHNV; CDR2 reads YYDKDF (reference sequence). The CDR3 spans 15 residues.

CDR3 nucleotide sequence: TGTGCCAGCAGCCCCGGGGGGCGGGATCGCGGCACAGATACGCAGTATTTT. Translating it yields CASSPGGRDRGTDTQYF. V is TRBV3-1 and J is TRBJ2-3, with D maybe TRBD2 (7 bases). The CDR3 spans 17 residues. V lost 4 bases to trimming and J lost 1 base, with 18 bases between them. Germline values: CDR1 LGHDT, CDR2 YNNKEL (reference sequence).

The genes are TRBV27 and TRBJ2-5, with 7 bases lining up with TRBD1. The V and J ends lost 5 bases and 2 bases, in that order; junction bases with no gene match: 5. The germline gives CDR1 MNHEY, CDR2 SMNVEV (reference sequence). There are 14 residues in the CDR3. The CDR3 nucleotides read TGTGCCAGCAGTCCTCCGGGACAGCAAGAGACCCAGTACTTC. It is translated as CASSPPGQQETQYF.

The chain links TRBV5-1 to TRBJ2-7; no definite D call. V was cut by 0 bases and J by 9 bases, with 16 bases left in between. The germline CDR1 and CDR2 sequences are SGHRS and YFSETQ. This CDR3 comprises 14 residues. CDR3 bases: TGCGCCAGCAGCTTGGGAGACTCGCAAACGTCGCAGTACTTC. It translates to CASSLGDSQTSQYF.

The CDR3 DNA is TGTGCCAGTAGTATCCTTCGGGACAGAGCTAACTATGGCTACACCTTC. Translation gives CASSILRDRANYGYTF. J is TRBJ1-2 and V is TRBV19, with 7 bases identical to TRBD1. Unmatched junction bases numbered 7, after V lost 3 bases and J lost 0 bases. Germline V gene sequence: CDR1 LNHDA, CDR2 SQIVND (reference sequence). The CDR3 extends over 16 amino acids.

A word on this clonotype: One end of the junction varies from germline; a read error may be responsible. The chain uses TRBV2 and TRBJ1-1; D ambiguous. The germline V gene has CDR1 SNHLY and CDR2 FYNNEI. CDR3 size: 10 residues. CDR3 sequence reads: CASGKPVGGF. CDR3 in DNA: TGTGCCAGCGGCAAACCTGTCGGTGGGTTT.

This clonotype was observed a single time. The genes are TRBV5-4 and TRBJ2-3; 8 bases match TRBD1. Looked up from germline, CDR1 is SGHNT and CDR2 is YYREEE (reference sequence). The V segment lost 2 bases and the J segment 3 bases; nucleotides outside the gene matches: 5. This CDR3 region has 15 residues. The CDR3 region is CASSLQGVGTDTQYF. CDR3 coding DNA: TGTGCCAGCAGCTTACAGGGGGTAGGGACAGATACGCAGTATTTT.

The V call is TRBV29-1, the J call TRBJ2-3, with 8 bases fitting TRBD1. CDR3 size: 11 residues. Germline CDR1 is SQVTM and CDR2 is ANQGSEA. Unmatched junction bases numbered 1, after V lost 6 bases and J lost 5 bases. The CDR3 region is CSVRGQDTQYF. The DNA of the CDR3 is TGCAGCGTCAGGGGGCAAGATACGCAGTATTTT.

V usage is TRBV7-2 and J usage is TRBJ1-1; D is unresolved. V dropped 10 bases and J dropped 2 bases, with 8 bases sitting between them. Germline CDR1 SGHTA, CDR2 FQGNSA. CDR3 length: 11 amino acids. CDR3 DNA: TGTGCCACCGGCAGAAACACTGAAGCTTTCTTT. Amino acids: CATGRNTEAFF.

This chain links TRBV27 with TRBJ2-7, with 8 positions matching TRBD1. The CDR3 consists of 15 residues. With 5 bases clipped from V and 3 bases from J, the junction kept 9 bases outside the gene matches. Looked up from germline, CDR1 is MNHEY and CDR2 is SMNVEV (reference sequence). The CDR3 DNA is TGTGCCAGCAGTCCCACCCGGGACAGGTACTACGAGCAGTACTTC. Encoded protein: CASSPTRDRYYEQYF.

This chain uses TRBV29-1 with TRBJ1-2, with D unclear. This CDR3 is 12 amino acids long. Germline lookup yields CDR1 SQVTM and CDR2 ANQGSEA. V was cut by 0 bases and J by 6 bases, with 8 bases left in between. The CDR3 DNA reads TGCAGCGTTGAAGACAGGATGGATGGCTACACCTTC. The encoded protein is CSVEDRMDGYTF.

The genes are TRBV5-1 and TRBJ2-3; maybe TRBD2 (6 bases). This CDR3 contains 14 residues. The germline CDR1 and CDR2 sequences are SGHRS and YFSETQ. V lost 5 bases and J lost 1, with 11 bases in between. The CDR3 DNA sequence: TGCGCCAGCAGGACGGCTAGCGGCACAGATACGCAGTATTTT. Amino acid sequence: CASRTASGTDTQYF. Variable domain in full (rest from reference TRBV5-1 and TRBJ2-3): KAGVTQTPRYLIKTRGQQVTLSCSPISGHRSVSWYQQTPGQGLQFLFEYFSETQRNKGNFPGRFSGRQFSNSRSEMNVSTLELGDSALYLCASRTASGTDTQYFGPGTRLTVL.

This rearrangement joins TRBV20-1 to TRBJ2-7; 11 nucleotides match TRBD2. Germline V gives CDR1 DFQATT, CDR2 SNEGSKA (reference sequence). This CDR3 is 17 amino acids long. The ends lost 5 bases at V and 2 bases at J; junction bases unmatched: 14. The CDR3 sequence: CSASRRAIAGGTYEQYF. In DNA, the CDR3 is TGCAGTGCTTCAAGACGGGCAATAGCGGGAGGGACCTACGAGCAGTACTTC.

The chain uses TRBV20-1 and TRBJ2-1; the match to TRBD2 covers 8 bases. The CDR3 covers 14 residues. The germline V gene encodes CDR1 DFQATT and CDR2 SNEGSKA (reference sequence). With 7 bases clipped from V and 4 bases from J, the junction kept 9 bases outside the gene matches. As DNA, the CDR3 is TGCAGTGGGGCCCGGGCTAGCGGGTACAATGAGCAGTTCTTC. It is translated as CSGARASGYNEQFF.

V usage is TRBV20-1 and J usage is TRBJ1-5, with D perhaps TRBD1 (6 bases). Trimming took off 6 bases at V and 2 bases at J, with 8 bases between the two ends. Germline CDR1 is DFQATT and CDR2 is SNEGSKA (reference sequence). The CDR3 consists of 12 residues. This chain's CDR3 is CSAHRGNQPQHF. The CDR3 DNA is TGCAGTGCCCACAGGGGCAATCAGCCCCAGCATTTT.

The rearrangement joins TRBV18 to TRBJ2-7; D unclear. CDR1 KGHSH and CDR2 LQKENI come from the germline V gene. Trimming removed 6 bases at V and 5 bases at J, with 8 bases between. The CDR3 sequence is 11 residues long. The CDR3 loop is CASSRRDEQYF. The DNA of the CDR3 is TGTGCCAGCTCTCGAAGGGACGAGCAGTACTTC.

The V call is TRBV25-1, the J call TRBJ1-2; D is undetermined. The V end was cut by 11 bases, the J end by 6 bases, with 7 bases between. CDR1 and CDR2 from the germline V gene are MGHDK and SYGVNS. The length of the CDR3 is 9 residues. CDR3 protein: CAFADGYTF. As DNA, the CDR3 is TGTGCCTTCGCCGATGGCTACACCTTC.

The rearrangement uses TRBV28 and TRBJ2-5; 12 positions agree with TRBD2. The J segment lost 5 bases and the V segment lost 1 base, leaving 2 bases of the junction unmatched. The CDR3 consists of 15 residues. Germline values: CDR1 MDHEN, CDR2 SYDVKM. The CDR3 DNA reads as TGTGCCAGCAGTTTATCGACTAGCGGGAGTGAGACCCAGTACTTC. It is translated as CASSLSTSGSETQYF.

The chain uses TRBV10-3 and TRBJ1-1, with 7 nucleotides matching TRBD1. Germline CDR1 is ENHRY and CDR2 is SYGVKD. CDR3 length equals 15 residues. V shed 2 bases, J shed 0 bases, and the junction held 3 bases outside the gene matches. CDR3 DNA: TGTGCCATCAGTGAGCCGGGACAGATGAACACTGAAGCTTTCTTT. This encodes CAISEPGQMNTEAFF.

The CDR3 is CSAPLAGDFTDTQYF. The CDR3 bases are TGCAGTGCCCCACTAGCGGGGGACTTCACAGATACGCAGTATTTT. The J gene is TRBJ2-3, the V gene TRBV20-1; 11 positions match TRBD2. CDR3 length: 15 residues. V lost 6 bases to trimming and J lost 2 bases; unmatched junction nucleotides: 7. CDR1 is DFQATT, CDR2 SNEGSKA, per germline (reference sequence).